This record looks at one T cell receptor (beta chain) sequence and its context. These data belong to a study of blood T cell repertoires in COVID-19. The table came from immunoSEQ multiplex PCR; TCRdb's copy has only in-frame clones and leaves some out. The data show some 150,000 clones, 65% to 85% seen once. Sequenced sample: peripheral blood. This sequence was found in a woman of 80 years or more with acute or convalescent COVID-19.

The CDR3 reads CASSPVDRAVRSPLHF. DNA for the CDR3: TGTGCCAGCTCACCTGTGGACAGGGCTGTTCGTTCACCCCTCCACTTT. The chain recombines TRBV18 with TRBJ1-6; 8 nucleotides line up with TRBD1. The V gene end was trimmed by 3 bases and the J gene end by 9 bases; junction bases not matched to a gene: 10. Germline assignment: CDR1 KGHSH and CDR2 LQKENI. The length of the CDR3 is 16 residues.